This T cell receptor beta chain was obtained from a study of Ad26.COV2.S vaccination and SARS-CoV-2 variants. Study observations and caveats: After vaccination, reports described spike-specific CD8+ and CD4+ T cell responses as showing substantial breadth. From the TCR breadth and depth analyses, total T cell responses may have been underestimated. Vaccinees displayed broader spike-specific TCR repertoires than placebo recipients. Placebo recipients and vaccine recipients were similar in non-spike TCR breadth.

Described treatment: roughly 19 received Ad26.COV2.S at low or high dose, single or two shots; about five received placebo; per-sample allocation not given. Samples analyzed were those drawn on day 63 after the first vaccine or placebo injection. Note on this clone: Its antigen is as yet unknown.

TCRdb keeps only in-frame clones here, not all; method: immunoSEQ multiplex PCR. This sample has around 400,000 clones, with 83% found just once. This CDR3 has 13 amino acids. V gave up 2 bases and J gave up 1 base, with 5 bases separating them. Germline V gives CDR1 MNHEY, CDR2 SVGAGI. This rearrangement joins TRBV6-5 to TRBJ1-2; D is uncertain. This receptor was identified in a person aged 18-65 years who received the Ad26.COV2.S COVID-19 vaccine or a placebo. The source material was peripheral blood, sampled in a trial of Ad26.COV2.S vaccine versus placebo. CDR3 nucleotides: TGTGCCAGCAGTTACCCGGGTAACTATGGCTACACCTTC. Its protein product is CASSYPGNYGYTF.